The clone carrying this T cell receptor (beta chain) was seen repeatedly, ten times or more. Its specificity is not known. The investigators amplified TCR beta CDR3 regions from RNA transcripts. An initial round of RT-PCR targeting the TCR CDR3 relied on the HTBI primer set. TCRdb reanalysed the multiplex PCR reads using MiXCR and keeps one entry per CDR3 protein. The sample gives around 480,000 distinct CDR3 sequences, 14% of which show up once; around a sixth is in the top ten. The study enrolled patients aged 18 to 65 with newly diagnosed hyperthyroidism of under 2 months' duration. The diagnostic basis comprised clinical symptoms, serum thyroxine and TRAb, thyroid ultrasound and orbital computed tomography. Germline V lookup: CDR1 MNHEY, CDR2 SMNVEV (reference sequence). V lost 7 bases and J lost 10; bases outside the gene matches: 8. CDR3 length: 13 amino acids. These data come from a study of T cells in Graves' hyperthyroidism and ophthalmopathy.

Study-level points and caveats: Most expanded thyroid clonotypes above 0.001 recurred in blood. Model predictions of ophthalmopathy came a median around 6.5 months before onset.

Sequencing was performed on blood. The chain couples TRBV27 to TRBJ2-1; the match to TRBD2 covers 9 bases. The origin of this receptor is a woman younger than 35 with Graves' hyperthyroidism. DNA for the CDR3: TGTGCCAGCAACTTAGCGGGAGTGGGGGAGCAGTTCTTC. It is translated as CASNLAGVGEQFF.